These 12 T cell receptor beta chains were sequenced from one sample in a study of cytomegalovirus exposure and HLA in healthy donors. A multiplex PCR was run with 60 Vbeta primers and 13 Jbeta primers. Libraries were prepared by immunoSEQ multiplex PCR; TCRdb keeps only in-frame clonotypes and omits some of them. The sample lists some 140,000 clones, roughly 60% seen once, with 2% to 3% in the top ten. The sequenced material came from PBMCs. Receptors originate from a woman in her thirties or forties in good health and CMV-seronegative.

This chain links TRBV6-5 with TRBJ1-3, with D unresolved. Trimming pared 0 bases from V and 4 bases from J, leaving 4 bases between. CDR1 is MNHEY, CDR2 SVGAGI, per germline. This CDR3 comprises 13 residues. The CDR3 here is CASSYSEGNTIYF. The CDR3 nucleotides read TGTGCCAGCAGTTACTCTGAGGGAAACACCATATATTTT.

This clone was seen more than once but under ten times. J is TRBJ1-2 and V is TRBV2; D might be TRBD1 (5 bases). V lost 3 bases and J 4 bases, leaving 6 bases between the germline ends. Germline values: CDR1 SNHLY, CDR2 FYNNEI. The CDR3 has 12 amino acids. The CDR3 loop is CASSDRAYGYTF. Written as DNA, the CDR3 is TGTGCCAGCAGTGACAGGGCCTATGGCTACACCTTC. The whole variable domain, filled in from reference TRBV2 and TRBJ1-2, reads EPEVTQTPSHQVTQMGQEVILRCVPISNHLYFYWYRQILGQKVEFLVSFYNNEISEKSEIFDDQFSVERPDGSNFTLKIRSTKLEDSAMYFCASSDRAYGYTFGSGTRLTVV.

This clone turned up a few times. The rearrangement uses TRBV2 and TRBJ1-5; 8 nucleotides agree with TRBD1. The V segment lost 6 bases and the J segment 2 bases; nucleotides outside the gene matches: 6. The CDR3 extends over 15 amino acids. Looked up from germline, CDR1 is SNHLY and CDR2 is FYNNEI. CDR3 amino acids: CASRTDREGNQPQHF. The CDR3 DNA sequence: TGTGCCAGCAGAACGGACAGGGAGGGCAATCAGCCCCAGCATTTT.

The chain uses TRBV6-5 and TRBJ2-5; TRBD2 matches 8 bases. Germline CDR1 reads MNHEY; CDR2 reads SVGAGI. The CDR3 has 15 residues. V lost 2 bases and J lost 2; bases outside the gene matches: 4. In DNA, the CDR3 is TGTGCCAGCAGTTACGCCCCGGGGGGGCAAGAGACCCAGTACTTC. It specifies CASSYAPGGQETQYF.

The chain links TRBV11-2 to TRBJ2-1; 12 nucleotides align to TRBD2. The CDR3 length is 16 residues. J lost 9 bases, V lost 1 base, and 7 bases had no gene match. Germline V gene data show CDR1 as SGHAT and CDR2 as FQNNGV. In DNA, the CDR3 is TGTGCCAGCAGCTTAGGTCCGACTAGCGGGGGAAGTGAGCAGTTCTTC. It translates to CASSLGPTSGGSEQFF.

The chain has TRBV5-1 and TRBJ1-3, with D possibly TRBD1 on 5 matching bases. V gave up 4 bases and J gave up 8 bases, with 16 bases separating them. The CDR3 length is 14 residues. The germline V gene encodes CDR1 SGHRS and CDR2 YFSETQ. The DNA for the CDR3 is TGCGCCAGCAGCCCCAGACAGACAAAAGACACCATATATTTT. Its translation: CASSPRQTKDTIYF. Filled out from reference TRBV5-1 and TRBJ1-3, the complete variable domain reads KAGVTQTPRYLIKTRGQQVTLSCSPISGHRSVSWYQQTPGQGLQFLFEYFSETQRNKGNFPGRFSGRQFSNSRSEMNVSTLELGDSALYLCASSPRQTKDTIYFGEGSWLTVV.

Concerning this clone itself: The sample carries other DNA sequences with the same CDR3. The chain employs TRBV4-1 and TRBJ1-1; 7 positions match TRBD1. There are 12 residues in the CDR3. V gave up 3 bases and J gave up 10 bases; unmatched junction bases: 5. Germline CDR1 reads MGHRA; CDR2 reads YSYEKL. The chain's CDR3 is CASSQDRQGAFF. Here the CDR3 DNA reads TGCGCCAGCAGCCAGGATAGACAGGGAGCTTTCTTT.

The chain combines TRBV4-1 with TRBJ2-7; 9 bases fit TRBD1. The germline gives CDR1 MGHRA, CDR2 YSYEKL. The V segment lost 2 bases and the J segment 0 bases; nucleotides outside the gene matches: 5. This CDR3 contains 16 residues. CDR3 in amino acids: CASSQFQTGGSYEQYF. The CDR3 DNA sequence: TGCGCCAGCAGCCAATTCCAGACAGGGGGCTCCTACGAGCAGTACTTC.

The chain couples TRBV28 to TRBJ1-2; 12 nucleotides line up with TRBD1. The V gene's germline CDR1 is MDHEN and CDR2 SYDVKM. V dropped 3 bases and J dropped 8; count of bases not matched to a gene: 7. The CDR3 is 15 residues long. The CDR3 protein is CASSFRDRGLGGYTF. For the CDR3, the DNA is TGTGCCAGCAGTTTCCGGGACAGGGGGCTAGGGGGCTACACCTTC.

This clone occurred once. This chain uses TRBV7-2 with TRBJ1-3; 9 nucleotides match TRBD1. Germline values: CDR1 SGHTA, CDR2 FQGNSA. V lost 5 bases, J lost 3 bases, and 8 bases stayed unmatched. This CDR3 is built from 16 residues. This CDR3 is CASSPPDRGGGNTIYF. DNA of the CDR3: TGTGCCAGCAGCCCCCCGGACAGGGGAGGTGGAAACACCATATATTTT.

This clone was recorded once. CDR3 sequence (DNA): TGTGCCAGCAGCCCGTTGGCTTCCATGAACACTGAAGCTTTCTTT. Its protein product is CASSPLASMNTEAFF. This chain connects TRBV14 to TRBJ1-1; D not resolved. The V gene's germline CDR1 is SGHDN and CDR2 FVKESK. CDR3 length: 15 amino acids. Trimming pared 4 bases from V and 0 bases from J, leaving 12 bases between. Variable domain in full (rest from reference TRBV14 and TRBJ1-1): EAGVTQFPSHSVIEKGQTVTLRCDPISGHDNLYWYRRVMGKEIKFLLHFVKESKQDESGMPNNRFLAERTGGTYSTLKVQPAELEDSGVYFCASSPLASMNTEAFFGQGTRLTVV.

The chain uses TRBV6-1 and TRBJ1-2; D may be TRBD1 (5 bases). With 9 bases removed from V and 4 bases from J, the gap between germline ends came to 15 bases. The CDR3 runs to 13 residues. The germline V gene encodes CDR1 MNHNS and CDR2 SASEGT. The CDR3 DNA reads TGTGCCAGTTGGACACCTCCTATCTATGGCTACACCTTC. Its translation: CASWTPPIYGYTF.